These 8 T cell receptor beta chains share one sample of origin, sequenced in a study of CD8 T cells in Susac syndrome. The RNA input was about 0.45 to 1 ug, and it was reverse transcribed with random hexamers. TCRdb called the immunoSEQ multiplex PCR reads again in MiXCR, with one record for every CDR3 protein. The profile covers around 140,000 distinct CDR3 sequences, with 65% to 90% appearing a single time and roughly 0.53% taken by the ten largest. Source material: CD8+ T cells from PBMCs. These receptors were obtained from a human donor with multiple sclerosis.

The chain employs TRBV18 and TRBJ1-2; 12 bases are a match to TRBD1. Trimming removed 3 bases from V and 4 bases from J; junction bases left unmatched: 6. Per germline, CDR1 KGHSH and CDR2 LQKENI. There are 16 residues in the CDR3. As DNA, the CDR3 is TGTGCCAGCTCACCTCCCCGGGGACAGGGGGCCTATGGCTACACCTTC. This translates into CASSPPRGQGAYGYTF.

The chain combines TRBV24-1 with TRBJ2-2; no clear D. Trimming pared 4 bases from V and 1 base from J, leaving 9 bases between. The CDR3 contains 15 residues. Germline lookup yields CDR1 KGHDR and CDR2 SFDVKD. This CDR3 is CATSEPVQNTGELFF. CDR3 bases: TGTGCCACCAGTGAACCCGTCCAGAACACCGGGGAGCTGTTTTTT.

The V gene is TRBV7-9, the J gene TRBJ2-1; tentative D call: TRBD1 (6 bases). V lost 6 bases and J 3 bases, leaving 21 bases between the germline ends. Germline CDR1 SEHNR, CDR2 FQNEAQ (reference sequence). This CDR3 contains 17 residues. The CDR3 DNA reads TGTGCCAGCAGTCCTCCCTCGGACAGACGTTTCTACAATGAGCAGTTCTTC. Translating gives CASSPPSDRRFYNEQFF.

This chain joins TRBV6-1 and TRBJ2-2; D uncertain. CDR3 length: 16 residues. The germline gives CDR1 MNHNS, CDR2 SASEGT. Trimming cost V 6 bases and J 4 bases, with 18 bases left between them. The CDR3 here is CASSISSGKLTGELFF. CDR3 nucleotide sequence: TGTGCCAGCAGCATTTCCAGTGGCAAGCTCACCGGGGAGCTGTTTTTT.

V and J are TRBV25-1 and TRBJ2-5, with 9 positions matching TRBD2. This CDR3 is built from 13 residues. Germline trimming cut 8 bases from V and 5 bases from J; bases unmatched to any gene: 6. Germline V CDR1 and CDR2: MGHDK, SYGVNS. CDR3 loop: CASGLAFAETQYF. The CDR3 DNA reads as TGTGCCAGCGGACTAGCGTTTGCGGAGACCCAGTACTTC.

The J gene is TRBJ2-1, the V gene TRBV11-2, with a weak D call TRBD2 (5 bases). V shed 3 bases and J shed 0 bases, with 18 bases lying between them. The CDR3 is 18 amino acids. CDR1 is SGHAT, CDR2 FQNNGV, per germline. The CDR3 spells CASSFHFGRGSSYNEQFF. The CDR3 bases are TGTGCCAGCAGCTTTCACTTCGGACGGGGTAGCTCCTACAATGAGCAGTTCTTC.

The chain has TRBV14 and TRBJ2-7, with a possible D match to TRBD2 (5 bases). Germline V lookup: CDR1 SGHDN, CDR2 FVKESK. The CDR3 length is 15 residues. V lost 0 bases to trimming and J lost 4 bases, with 13 bases between them. CDR3 protein: CASSQDEGPPYEQYV. DNA of the CDR3: TGTGCCAGCAGCCAAGATGAGGGCCCACCATACGAGCAGTACGTC.

This rearrangement joins TRBV7-9 to TRBJ2-3, with 8 bases fitting TRBD1. V lost 3 bases, J lost 4 bases, and 12 bases stayed unmatched. The length of the CDR3 is 17 residues. Germline V CDR1 and CDR2: SEHNR, FQNEAQ (reference sequence). DNA of the CDR3: TGTGCCAGCAGCTTTTTTCCAGGACAGGGTGGTGCAGATACGCAGTATTTT. As protein: CASSFFPGQGGADTQYF.